This T cell receptor (beta chain) was observed in a study of blood T cell repertoires in COVID-19. Turning to the study itself: Donors in the United States, Italy and Spain gave samples during acute or convalescent COVID-19. The analysed material was cDNA or gDNA that came from T cells, B-cell-depleted T cells, or PBMCs.

Sequencing was performed with immunoSEQ multiplex PCR; in TCRdb, only in-frame clones are kept and a portion is missing. In the table there are under 150,000 clones, roughly four fifths of which are singletons. This CDR3 is built from 15 residues. Germline trimming cut 6 bases from V and 5 bases from J; bases unmatched to any gene: 10. CDR1 LNHDA and CDR2 SQIVND come from the germline V gene (reference sequence). The sample holds one count of this clone. The TCR sequence derives from a human donor in a cohort sampled during active COVID-19. This sequence joins TRBV19 and TRBJ2-5, with 9 bases that match TRBD1. The source material was peripheral blood. The DNA of the CDR3 is TGTGCCAGTAGAGATTGGACAGGGGCGGAGGAGACCCAGTACTTC. It specifies CASRDWTGAEETQYF.